In this sample, the clone carrying this T cell receptor (beta chain) turned up once. The sample originates from a study of OX40 agonist ivuxolimab in advanced cancers. The data were produced by immunoSEQ multiplex PCR, yet TCRdb's version contains in-frame clones alone and is incomplete. The table records roughly 9,700 clones, over 70% of them present only once. Germline CDR1 and CDR2: MNHNS and SASEGT. V was clipped by 5 bases and J by 3 bases, with 17 bases between them. The CDR3 has 15 amino acids. This sequence was found in an adult with an advanced solid tumor such as melanoma, head and neck, liver or kidney cancer. Here the sequenced sample was CD4+ or CD8+ T cells sorted from blood, taken in a trial of the OX40 agonist ivuxolimab. This chain joins TRBV6-1 and TRBJ2-7; D might be TRBD2 (5 bases). This chain's CDR3 is CASSPGRSVDYEQYF. For the CDR3, the DNA is TGTGCCAGCAGTCCGGGGAGAAGCGTGGACTACGAGCAGTACTTC.